Given below is one TCR beta chain in context. Its antigen is unknown. Genomic DNA of each subset was evenly split across several immunoSEQ plates. Produced via immunoSEQ multiplex PCR; TCRdb's table is partial and in-frame only. The data contain 2.3 million or so clones, just over 90% of them singletons. This sample was taken from a study of shared clonotypes between healthy human individuals. Study-wide results and limits: Larger estimated richness was generally seen in naive subsets than in memory subsets. In several donors, roughly 5.2% of naive CD4 clonotypes appeared in common.

V lost 6 bases and J 6 bases, leaving 14 bases between the germline ends. From germline, CDR1 is LNHNV and CDR2 YYDKDF (reference sequence). The CDR3 is 13 amino acids. Memory CD4+ cells were the fraction left after CD45RA+ naive selection. V and J are TRBV15 and TRBJ1-1; D unresolved. Input material: naive CD4+ T cells from PBMCs. Sample subset: CD45RA+ positively selected. This TCR derives from a man in his late teens or twenties in good health. Some clones in this sample may be carry-over from other donors' samples. CDR3 region: CATSPTKDAEAFF. CDR3 coding DNA: TGTGCCACCAGTCCAACGAAAGACGCTGAAGCTTTCTTT.